Below, one TCR beta chain is given with its context. Its antigen is currently unknown. Stable Graves' hyperthyroidism denoted no ophthalmopathy progression over 18 months. This specimen comes from a study of T cells in Graves' hyperthyroidism and ophthalmopathy. Study background: Upon initial diagnosis and before any treatment, peripheral blood was collected.

The V gene end was trimmed by 5 bases and the J gene end by 10 bases; junction bases not matched to a gene: 9. Per germline, CDR1 MNHNS and CDR2 SASEGT. There are 15 residues in the CDR3. The study, taken as a whole, reports: Also found in blood were most expanded thyroid clonotypes above 0.001. Prediction of ophthalmopathy progression came a median around 7.1 months pre-onset.

Amplification of TCR beta CDR3 regions was performed using RNA transcripts as template. Carried out on the TCR CDR3, a first-round RT-PCR used the HTBI primer set. TCRdb re-analysed the multiplex PCR reads in MiXCR, keeping a single row per CDR3 protein. The profile shows around 400,000 distinct CDR3 sequences, about 25% of them singletons. Sequencing input: blood. V usage is TRBV6-1 and J usage is TRBJ1-6, with 9 nucleotides matching TRBD1. The sequence was obtained from a man between 45 and 60 years old with Graves' hyperthyroidism. The CDR3 protein is CASSKTTGGQSPLHF. CDR3 DNA sequence: TGTGCCAGCAGTAAGACCACAGGGGGCCAGTCACCCCTCCACTTT.